What follows describes a single T cell receptor (beta chain). Trimming left V 1 base short and J 4 bases short, with 11 bases between. This CDR3 has 14 amino acids. Germline lookup yields CDR1 SGHAT and CDR2 FQNNGV. TCRdb's table, derived via immunoSEQ multiplex PCR, lists solely in-frame clones and lacks some. Here the sample spans about 3,700 clones, 65% to 90% being singletons. Each case's diagnosis was confirmed by two pathologists on H&E. This record belongs to a study of immune evolution from preneoplasia to lung adenocarcinoma. Sequences were obtained from FFPE invasive lung adenocarcinoma tissue. The TCR sequence derives from a person aged 45 to 59 with lung adenocarcinoma. The chain uses TRBV11-2 and TRBJ2-7, with D perhaps being TRBD1 or TRBD2 (5 bases each). The CDR3 reads CASSLGRDVYEQYF. For the CDR3, the DNA is TGTGCCAGCAGCTTAGGCAGGGACGTTTACGAGCAGTACTTC.